This T cell receptor (beta chain) was identified during a study of metastatic and nonmetastatic thyroid tumors (dated by TCRdb to about 2020). For context, the study as a whole: Repertoires from peripheral blood and from tumor or nodule tissue samples of malignant and benign thyroid patients were compared. What the study reported, not specific to this receptor: In both blood and tumor samples, malignant tumors were reported to have significantly higher TCR beta diversity than benign nodules.

No treatment had been received by any patient before thyroid surgery. Using T-cell receptor beta sequencing, the researchers looked back retrospectively at clinical samples from patients, gathered between the early 2010s and the late 2010s. The germline V gene (reference sequence) supplies CDR1 DFQATT and CDR2 SNEGSKA. Measured from the cysteine to the phenylalanine, the CDR3 is 13 residues long. The DNA shown is the 39-base CDR3, in frame from base 1. Trimming takes 0 bases from V and 7 bases from J, and the germline ends sit 12 bases apart. The library relied on PCR. For sequencing, an Illumina HiSeq 4000 was employed. The TCR beta-chain CDR3 region of each patient was profiled by high-throughput sequencing. The authors' pipeline ran thus. Drawing on CDR3 differences between clinicopathological groups, the researchers built a classifier meant to tell apart patients with distant-metastatic papillary thyroid cancer. The Shannon index was used to measure repertoire diversity, and the Morisita-Horn index was used to measure how similar tumor and blood repertoires were. TCRdb took the public reads, trimmed them with fastp at Q25, ran MiXCR for clone calling and kept in-frame beta chains. The V and J calls here are based on TCRdb, not the publication. In this sample the table shows 25,000 to 30,000 clones, around 4% of which occur a single time. The ten largest clonotypes hold 3% to 3.5% of the sample.

This clone occurred a few times. Its target antigen remains unknown. One base away there is no much larger clone; base qualities are not given. Input material: blood. The clonotype originates from a male donor with papillary thyroid cancer or a benign thyroid nodule (not recorded which). Some clones in this sample may be carry-over from other donors' samples. The chain was built from TRBV20-1 and TRBJ1-2; the D gene cannot be named for sure. CDR3 reads: CSARESAGGGYTF. The nucleotide sequence is given as TGCAGTGCTAGAGAGTCGGCAGGTGGTGGCTACACCTTC.